This entry features one T cell receptor beta chain sequence. These data come from a study of CDR3 diversity in severe acne. CDR3 size: 13 residues. V was pared by 8 bases and J by 3 bases, with 6 bases of the junction left unmatched. Germline-derived CDR1 and CDR2 are SQVTM and ANQGSEA. TCRdb processed the PCR reads anew with MiXCR; each CDR3 protein has one entry. The sample carries fewer than 90,000 distinct CDR3 sequences, 45% to 55% recorded once. The clonotype comes from a male donor with severe acne vulgaris. The chain couples TRBV29-1 to TRBJ2-1, with 8 positions matching TRBD1. Sequenced sample: blood. For the CDR3, the DNA is TGCAGCTTGACAGGGGACTTCTACAATGAGCAGTTCTTC. It specifies CSLTGDFYNEQFF.